These 27 T cell receptor beta chains originate from one sample sequenced in a study of T cells in narcolepsy. The data were produced by immunoSEQ multiplex PCR, yet TCRdb's version contains in-frame clones alone and is incomplete. This sample yields 36,000 or so clones, of which about 85% are seen a single time; 0.83% belongs to the top ten. The source material was CD45RA- memory CD4+ T cells from PBMCs. Receptors were obtained from a human donor with narcolepsy.

CDR3: CASSSRTFASGNTIYF. CDR3 bases: TGTGCCAGTAGTTCCCGGACATTTGCATCTGGAAACACCATATATTTT. The rearrangement joins TRBV19 to TRBJ1-3, with a tentative D call TRBD1 (5 bases). This CDR3 is built from 16 residues. V was clipped by 5 bases and J by 1 base, with 15 bases between them. The germline gives CDR1 LNHDA, CDR2 SQIVND (reference sequence). The variable domain in full, with the rest retrieved from reference TRBV19 and TRBJ1-3, is DGGITQSPKYLFRKEGQNVTLSCEQNLNHDAMYWYRQDPGQGLRLIYYSQIVNDFQKGDIAEGYSVSREKKESFPLTVTSAQKNPTAFYLCASSSRTFASGNTIYFGEGSWLTVV.

The V gene is TRBV7-6, the J gene TRBJ2-1; D not resolved. Germline CDR1 and CDR2: SGHVS and FNYEAQ. This CDR3 spans 13 amino acids. Trimming took off 4 bases at V and 7 bases at J, with 11 bases between the two ends. The CDR3 DNA reads as TGTGCCAGCAGCTCGATCTGGGGTAATGAGCAGTTCTTC. Residues: CASSSIWGNEQFF.

V gene TRBV11-3 combines with J gene TRBJ1-2, with unresolved D. Germline CDR1 is SGHNT and CDR2 is YENEEA. The CDR3 loop spans 13 amino acids. V was shortened by 1 base and J by 3 bases, with 6 bases between the two germline ends. The CDR3 reads CASSLGDDYGYTF. The CDR3 DNA sequence: TGTGCCAGCAGCTTAGGTGACGACTATGGCTACACCTTC.

V usage is TRBV7-2 and J usage is TRBJ1-1, with D unresolved. The germline V gene has CDR1 SGHTA and CDR2 FQGNSA. This CDR3 has 14 amino acids. Trimming shortened V by 3 bases and J by 1 base, and 9 bases separated the two germline ends. CDR3 loop: CASSFDDRNTEAFF. For the CDR3, the DNA is TGTGCCAGCAGCTTTGACGACCGGAACACTGAAGCTTTCTTT. Supplemented by reference TRBV7-2 and TRBJ1-1, the full variable domain reads GAGVSQSPSNKVTEKGKDVELRCDPISGHTALYWYRQSLGQGLEFLIYFQGNSAPDKSGLPSDRFSAERTGGSVSTLTIQRTQQEDSAVYLCASSFDDRNTEAFFGQGTRLTVV.

The chain carries TRBV5-4 and TRBJ2-2, with TRBD2 matching 8 bases. V gave up 4 bases and J gave up 7 bases; unmatched junction bases: 12. Germline CDR1 reads SGHNT; CDR2 reads YYREEE (reference sequence). The length of the CDR3 is 16 residues. This CDR3 is CASSLEGTRDSGELFF. The CDR3 bases are TGTGCCAGCAGCCTCGAAGGGACTAGAGATAGCGGGGAGCTGTTTTTT.

V usage is TRBV7-2 and J usage is TRBJ2-7; perhaps TRBD1 as D (5 bases). The CDR3 runs 16 residues. The ends were cut back, 7 bases at V and 3 bases at J, with 22 bases in the middle. Germline lookup yields CDR1 SGHTA and CDR2 FQGNSA. The CDR3 loop is CASTPILQGRRYEQYF. The CDR3 DNA sequence: TGTGCCAGCACCCCAATCCTCCAGGGTCGTCGCTACGAGCAGTACTTC.

Worth noting for this clone: A read error may produce the germline difference seen at one junction end. This rearrangement joins TRBV5-6 to TRBJ2-5; no firm D call. The CDR3 loop spans 13 amino acids. Germline loops: CDR1 SGHDT, CDR2 YYEEEE. The CDR3 sequence: CASSAPSQGTQYF. In nucleotides, the CDR3 is TGTGCCAGCAGCGCCCCCTCCCAAGGGACCCAGTACTTC.

This chain joins TRBV6-1 and TRBJ2-3; 11 bases match TRBD2. After removal of 11 bases from V and 6 bases from J, the junction contained 7 bases not matched to a gene. Germline V CDR1 and CDR2: MNHNS, SASEGT. The CDR3 is made up of 13 amino acids. CDR3 in amino acids: CACLAGGRDTQYF. In DNA, the CDR3 is TGTGCCTGTTTAGCGGGGGGGCGTGATACGCAGTATTTT.

This rearrangement joins TRBV27 to TRBJ2-5; TRBD1 agrees at 11 bases. Per germline, CDR1 MNHEY and CDR2 SMNVEV (reference sequence). The CDR3 spans 14 residues. With V trimmed by 5 bases and J by 6 bases, 5 bases remained unmatched. The CDR3 loop is CASSPRTGGQTQYF. Written as DNA, the CDR3 is TGTGCCAGCAGTCCCAGGACAGGGGGCCAGACCCAGTACTTC.

This chain uses TRBV18 with TRBJ2-3; 7 bases match TRBD1. The CDR3 length is 17 residues. J gave up 0 bases and V 6 bases, and 12 bases lay outside the gene matches. From germline, CDR1 is KGHSH and CDR2 LQKENI. The CDR3 spells CASSPVIRGRSTDTQYF. In DNA form, the CDR3 reads TGTGCCAGCTCCCCAGTCATCAGGGGGAGAAGCACAGATACGCAGTATTTT.

This CDR3 reads CASSYRSGGASNQPQHF. The CDR3 DNA reads as TGTGCCAGCAGTTATAGGAGCGGGGGCGCGTCCAATCAGCCCCAGCATTTT. The chain recombines TRBV7-2 with TRBJ1-5; perhaps TRBD1 as D (6 bases). The CDR3 consists of 17 residues. Germline-derived CDR1 and CDR2 are SGHTA and FQGNSA. The V and J ends lost 6 bases and 3 bases respectively, with 21 bases between them.

In nucleotides, the CDR3 is TGCGCCAGCAGTGTGGGGACTAGCGAATACGAGCAGTACTTC. Translated, it gives CASSVGTSEYEQYF. The chain carries TRBV10-2 and TRBJ2-7, with TRBD2 identical over 10 bases. With V trimmed by 4 bases and J by 4 bases, 4 bases remained unmatched. Per germline, CDR1 WSHSY and CDR2 SAAADI. This CDR3 contains 14 residues.

This sequence joins TRBV7-2 and TRBJ2-1; 9 nucleotides match TRBD2. V dropped 3 bases and J dropped 8; count of bases not matched to a gene: 8. Germline CDR1 and CDR2: SGHTA and FQGNSA. The CDR3 consists of 15 residues. CDR3 coding DNA: TGTGCCAGCAGCTTGCTAGCGGGAAGAGGAGATGAGCAGTTCTTC. Amino acid sequence: CASSLLAGRGDEQFF.

In this sample, this clone turned up a few times. The chain is built from TRBV7-2 and TRBJ1-6; the D is unclear. Trimming stripped 7 bases from V and 13 bases from J, with 20 bases between. Per germline, CDR1 SGHTA and CDR2 FQGNSA. This CDR3 is built from 14 residues. The CDR3: CASTSGSPYYPLHF. The CDR3 DNA reads as TGTGCCAGCACCTCGGGAAGTCCCTACTACCCCCTCCACTTT.

This rearrangement joins TRBV18 to TRBJ1-2; D uncertain. V was trimmed by 6 bases and J by 1 base, leaving 12 bases between them. In germline, CDR1 is KGHSH, CDR2 LQKENI. CDR3 size: 14 residues. The chain's CDR3 is CASSTRQDNYGYTF. CDR3 bases: TGTGCCAGCTCCACGAGACAAGATAACTATGGCTACACCTTC. The whole variable domain, remainder taken from reference TRBV18 and TRBJ1-2, is NAGVMQNPRHLVRRRGQEARLRCSPMKGHSHVYWYRQLPEEGLKFMVYLQKENIIDESGMPKERFSAEFPKEGPSILRIQQVVRGDSAAYFCASSTRQDNYGYTFGSGTRLTVV.

The chain uses TRBV6-1 and TRBJ2-5; TRBD1 matches at 7 bases. The V and J ends lost 2 bases and 14 bases, in that order; junction bases with no gene match: 11. The germline V gene encodes CDR1 MNHNS and CDR2 SASEGT. This CDR3 region has 13 residues. CDR3: CASSEHPGGGDYF. The DNA for the CDR3 is TGTGCCAGCAGTGAACATCCAGGGGGTGGCGACTACTTC.

The rearrangement joins TRBV29-1 to TRBJ1-4, with a weak D call TRBD1 (5 bases). Looked up from germline, CDR1 is SQVTM and CDR2 is ANQGSEA. The CDR3 runs 14 residues. The germline V and J ends were trimmed by 6 bases and 8 bases, with 19 bases remaining between them. CDR3: CSVRGRAIGEKLFF. DNA for the CDR3: TGCAGCGTCCGGGGGAGGGCCATAGGGGAAAAACTGTTTTTT.

CDR3 nucleotide sequence: TGCGCCAGCAGCCAAGAAGGGACTAGCGGACAAGAGACCCAGTACTTC. It is translated as CASSQEGTSGQETQYF. The rearrangement links TRBV4-3 to TRBJ2-5; 11 bases agree with TRBD2. This CDR3 region has 16 residues. V shed 0 bases, J shed 2 bases, and the junction held 2 bases outside the gene matches. The germline gives CDR1 LGHNA, CDR2 YSLEER.

A single count supports this clone. V and J are TRBV11-3 and TRBJ2-5; the D gene is possibly TRBD2 (5 bases). V lost 5 bases and J lost 5, with 12 bases in between. In germline, CDR1 is SGHNT, CDR2 YENEEA. This CDR3 has 13 residues. The CDR3 DNA reads TGTGCCAGCAGCCCTAGGAGGTGGGAGACCCAGTACTTC. It encodes CASSPRRWETQYF.

This clone came up a few times. The chain employs TRBV5-1 and TRBJ1-4, with 7 bases aligning to TRBD1. The CDR3 runs to 16 residues. The ends lost 0 bases at V and 8 bases at J; junction bases unmatched: 10. Germline V gene sequence: CDR1 SGHRS, CDR2 YFSETQ. The CDR3, as DNA: TGCGCCAGCAGCTTGGAGGGACAGATAAAGGGCGAAAAACTGTTTTTT. This translates into CASSLEGQIKGEKLFF.

This chain uses TRBV2 with TRBJ2-5; 10 bases match TRBD1. The trim removed 8 bases at V and 9 bases at J, leaving 9 bases unmatched. This CDR3 is 13 amino acids long. Germline lookup yields CDR1 SNHLY and CDR2 FYNNEI. Written as DNA, the CDR3 is TGTGCCAGCTCGACAGGGGGCGGACGTCCCCAGTACTTC. This sequence encodes CASSTGGGRPQYF.

This clone was counted once. The chain recombines TRBV28 with TRBJ1-4; 10 bases line up with TRBD1. Germline V gene lookup returns CDR1 MDHEN and CDR2 SYDVKM. The V and J ends lost 6 bases and 6 bases, in that order; junction bases with no gene match: 16. CDR3 size: 18 residues. The DNA for the CDR3 is TGTGCCAGCAGCCCTACTGACAGGGGGCGCCTTATAGATGAAAAACTGTTTTTT. It codes for CASSPTDRGRLIDEKLFF. The full variable domain, with the rest looked up from reference TRBV28 and TRBJ1-4, is DVKVTQSSRYLVKRTGEKVFLECVQDMDHENMFWYRQDPGLGLRLIYFSYDVKMKEKGDIPEGYSVSREKKERFSLILESASTNQTSMYLCASSPTDRGRLIDEKLFFGSGTQLSVL.

CDR3 sequence reads: CASSLVRAGYMNTEAFF. CDR3 nucleotides: TGTGCCAGCAGCTTAGTTAGGGCAGGCTATATGAACACTGAAGCTTTCTTT. The rearrangement uses TRBV7-2 and TRBJ1-1, with D uncertain. Between the trimmed V and J ends, which lost 1 base and 0 bases, there was a span of 15 bases. CDR1 and CDR2 from the germline V gene are SGHTA and FQGNSA. CDR3 length equals 17 residues.

The DNA of the CDR3 is TGTGCCAGCAGTTCCGGTTGGATGAACACTGAAGCTTTCTTT. Protein product: CASSSGWMNTEAFF. V usage is TRBV27 and J usage is TRBJ1-1, with D hard to call. The germline V gene encodes CDR1 MNHEY and CDR2 SMNVEV (reference sequence). The CDR3 runs to 14 residues. The V and J ends lost 4 bases and 0 bases respectively, with 9 bases between them.

The count of this clone is one. The V call is TRBV5-1, the J call TRBJ2-3; 7 bases line up with TRBD2. V was pared by 4 bases and J by 0 bases, with 11 bases of the junction left unmatched. Germline CDR1 and CDR2: SGHRS and YFSETQ. This CDR3 is built from 17 residues. The CDR3 region is CASSTPASGPSTDTQYF. DNA for the CDR3: TGCGCCAGCAGCACGCCCGCTAGCGGACCTAGCACAGATACGCAGTATTTT. The full variable domain, rest sourced from reference TRBV5-1 and TRBJ2-3, is KAGVTQTPRYLIKTRGQQVTLSCSPISGHRSVSWYQQTPGQGLQFLFEYFSETQRNKGNFPGRFSGRQFSNSRSEMNVSTLELGDSALYLCASSTPASGPSTDTQYFGPGTRLTVL.

As for this clone: Other DNA sequences in the sample encode the same CDR3. The V call is TRBV13, the J call TRBJ2-3; 7 nucleotides agree with TRBD2. This CDR3 has 16 amino acids. The germline V gene has CDR1 PRHDT and CDR2 FYEKMQ (reference sequence). V gave up 3 bases and J gave up 1 base; unmatched junction bases: 7. The CDR3, as DNA: TGTGCCAGCAGCTTTAGGGGCGGGGGTCGCACAGATACGCAGTATTTT. Protein: CASSFRGGGRTDTQYF.

V and J are TRBV10-3 and TRBJ1-2; D remains unclear. V was trimmed by 6 bases and J by 5 bases, leaving 10 bases between them. The CDR3 runs 12 residues. Per germline, CDR1 ENHRY and CDR2 SYGVKD. The DNA of the CDR3 is TGTGCCATCAGGGACCTTGGGTATGGCTACACCTTC. This gives the protein CAIRDLGYGYTF.